This T cell receptor beta chain was sequenced in a study of PD-1 blockade in mismatch repair-deficient tumors. Across the study: Patients had around twelve mismatch repair-deficient cancer types, all previously treated and progressing.

Sequenced by immunoSEQ multiplex PCR; TCRdb stores in-frame clones only, minus some. Here the sample spans 75,000 to 80,000 clones, 70% to 90% being singletons. Germline loops: CDR1 SGHNT, CDR2 YYREEE (reference sequence). The ends lost 4 bases at V and 1 base at J; junction bases unmatched: 8. The CDR3 extends over 16 amino acids. The sample here was peripheral blood, taken 44 weeks after starting pembrolizumab. The genes are TRBV5-4 and TRBJ2-3, with 8 bases matching TRBD1. This TCR came from an adult with mismatch repair-deficient cancer. For the CDR3, the DNA is TGTGCCAGCAGCCCTTGGTGGGGACAGGGCACAGATACGCAGTATTTT. Translation gives CASSPWWGQGTDTQYF.